Listed below are T cell receptor beta chains from one sample, sequenced in a study of Graves' ophthalmopathy and Graves' hyperthyroidism. Using its own MiXCR run on the multiplex PCR reads, TCRdb lists one record per CDR3 protein. The sample includes about half a million distinct CDR3 sequences, approximately 15% of them seen just once. Material: blood. The receptor source for this set is a woman aged 25 to 39 with Graves' ophthalmopathy. The CDR3 runs from the conserved cysteine through the conserved F or W. A D gene is named only where the DNA matches it firmly. A clone size is listed for some rows: how often the clone was seen (once, few, many), or a class if it is expanded.

many	19	TRBV9	TRBD2	TRBJ2-2	TGTGCCAGCAGCGTAGCTGAGTGGGCGGGGGGCACGAACACCGGGGAGCTGTTTTTT	CASSVAEWAGGTNTGELFF
.	13	TRBV6-1	.	TRBJ1-5	TGTGCCAGCATCCGGGGAAACGATCAGCCCCAGCATTTT	CASIRGNDQPQHF
many	14	TRBV12-3/TRBV12-4	.	TRBJ1-5	TGTGCCAGCAGTTTAGGGGACACTCATCAGCCCCAGCATTTT	CASSLGDTHQPQHF
.	14	TRBV6-1	.	TRBJ1-1	TGTGCCAGCTCCATCGAGGGAGGAGGCACTGAAGCTTTCTTT	CASSIEGGGTEAFF
many	12	TRBV5-6	.	TRBJ1-2	TGTGCCAGCAGCTTCCAGGACGGAGGCTACACCTTC	CASSFQDGGYTF
many	13	TRBV28	.	TRBJ2-7	TGTGCCAGCAGTGTATCCGGCTCCTACGAGCAGTACTTC	CASSVSGSYEQYF
.	13	TRBV4-1	.	TRBJ2-7	TGCGCCAGCAGCCAAGGGCGAGGAGGCGAGCAGTACTTC	CASSQGRGGEQYF
many	15	TRBV6-1	TRBD1	TRBJ1-1	TGTGCCAGCAGACAAAACAGGGGGCTGAACACTGAAGCTTTCTTT	CASRQNRGLNTEAFF
many	12	TRBV15	.	TRBJ2-7	TGTGCCACCAGCAGATCTTGGGAGGAGCAGTACTTC	CATSRSWEEQYF
many	15	TRBV6-4	.	TRBJ1-6	TGTGCCAGCAGTGACTCCCACCGGGGGAACTCACCCCTCCACTTT	CASSDSHRGNSPLHF
.	14	TRBV5-1	.	TRBJ1-2	TGCGCCAGCAGCTTGGCTGGGGGCGAAAATGGCTACACCTTC	CASSLAGGENGYTF
many	11	TRBV2	.	TRBJ1-5	TGTGCCAGCGGGGGGGATCAGCCCCAGCATTTT	CASGGDQPQHF
many	13	TRBV6-5	.	TRBJ2-2	TGTGCCAGCAGTTTTCGGAGGCACGGGGAGCTGTTTTTT	CASSFRRHGELFF
many	11	TRBV12-3/TRBV12-4	.	TRBJ1-1	TGTGCCACCAACTGGAGGGCTGAAGCTTTCTTT	CATNWRAEAFF
many	16	TRBV5-1	TRBD1	TRBJ2-5	TGCGCCAGCAGCTTGTTCGGGACAGGGGCCCAAGAGACACAGTACTTC	CASSLFGTGAQETQYF
few	17	TRBV5-1	TRBD1	TRBJ1-2	TGCGCCAGCAGCCGTTCCGACAGGGCGCGGACCCCCCTCGGCTACACCTTC	CASSRSDRARTPLGYTF
.	15	TRBV5-1	TRBD1	TRBJ2-7	TGCGCCAGCAGCTTGGGATGGGACAGCTCCTACGAGCAGTACTTC	CASSLGWDSSYEQYF
.	12	TRBV18	.	TRBJ1-1	TGTGCCAGCTCTCCGGGGAGGGTTGAAGCTTTCTTT	CASSPGRVEAFF
many	12	TRBV12-3/TRBV12-4	.	TRBJ1-2	TGTGCCAGCAGTTTTCCCAACTATGGCTACACCTTC	CASSFPNYGYTF
many	12	TRBV30	.	TRBJ1-6	TGTGCCTGGAGTCTCCCGAATTCACCCCTCCACTTT	CAWSLPNSPLHF
many	17	TRBV12-3/TRBV12-4	.	TRBJ1-3	TGTGCCAGCAGTTTAGCCATGACAGGTGCCTCTGGAAACACCATATATTTT	CASSLAMTGASGNTIYF
many	16	TRBV9	.	TRBJ1-1	TGTGCCAGCAGCGAAGGGTCTAGGGGCCCGAACACTGAAGCTTTCTTT	CASSEGSRGPNTEAFF
many	10	TRBV20-1	.	TRBJ2-7	TGCAGTGCTATGAGTGATGAGCAGTACTTC	CSAMSDEQYF
many	15	TRBV9	.	TRBJ1-5	TGTGCCAGCAGCGTAGCTCCGGGGGCAAGTCAGCCCCAGCATTTT	CASSVAPGASQPQHF
many	13	TRBV29-1	.	TRBJ1-2	TGCAGCGTTGAGGATGGGGGCGCCTATGGCTACACCTTC	CSVEDGGAYGYTF
.	13	TRBV5-1	.	TRBJ2-5	TGCGCCAGCCTACAAGGGAAACAAGAGACCCAGTACTTC	CASLQGKQETQYF
few	16	TRBV11-1	.	TRBJ1-3	TGTGCCAGCAGCTGGAACCCGGGGGCTTCGGGAAACACCATATATTTT	CASSWNPGASGNTIYF
many	21	TRBV20-1	TRBD1	TRBJ1-6	TGCAGTGCTTGGCCGTACGGGGACAGGGCCGTCAAGAGCTCCTATAATTCACCCCTCCACTTT	CSAWPYGDRAVKSSYNSPLHF
many	15	TRBV15	.	TRBJ1-1	TGTGCCACCAGAGAGAATCCACAAATGAACACTGAAGCTTTCTTT	CATRENPQMNTEAFF